This record covers a single T cell receptor beta chain. Its target is not known. The data stem from a study of a mutant IDH1 vaccine in newly diagnosed glioma. Study as a whole: The patients were given eight vaccinations, one each in weeks 1, 3, 5, 7, 11, 15, 19 and 23. The treated group averaged around 40 years old and was 62.5% male, roughly 40% female.

The protocol was immunoSEQ multiplex PCR, while the TCRdb copy is restricted to in-frame clones and leaves out a portion. The sample records fewer than 70,000 clones, about four fifths being singletons. Germline loops: CDR1 SGHRS, CDR2 YFSETQ. V was clipped by 0 bases and J by 0 bases, with 3 bases between them. CDR3 length equals 13 residues. Time point here: week 11, during vaccination. Every single dose of the vaccine, 300 ug of mutant IDH1 20-mer peptide, came with topical imiquimod. The rearrangement uses TRBV5-1 and TRBJ1-1; D unclear. Sequencing was performed on PBMCs, taken from a glioma patient whose treatment included an IDH1 peptide vaccine. The sequence was collected from a man aged 25 to 40 with glioma. In nucleotides, the CDR3 is TGCGCCAGCAGCTTGGGGGTGAACACTGAAGCTTTCTTT. Protein: CASSLGVNTEAFF.